Presented here are 19 T cell receptor beta chains from one specimen sequenced in a study of molecular identifiers for immune sequencing clone quantification. TCRdb independently ran MiXCR on the PCR reads; one entry per CDR3 protein. The sample lists about 97,000 distinct CDR3 sequences; 30% to 45% were seen once. Sequencing used naive CD8+ T cells from blood, with Jurkat cell RNA spiked in. The subset here: FACS-sorted CD8+CD4-CCR7+CD45RA+ naive T cells. The receptors derive from a human donor in good health. Some libraries in this study had Jurkat cell RNA spiked in.

This clonotype was recorded at least ten times. The chain carries TRBV7-9 and TRBJ1-1; TRBD1 might be the D (6 bases). V was pared by 4 bases and J by 4 bases, with 10 bases between. The CDR3 consists of 13 residues. The germline gives CDR1 SEHNR, CDR2 FQNEAQ (reference sequence). CDR3 in amino acids: CASSWDTGTEAFF. The CDR3 nucleotides read TGTGCCAGCAGCTGGGACACAGGCACTGAAGCTTTCTTT. The variable domain in full, completed from reference TRBV7-9 and TRBJ1-1, reads DTGVSQNPRHKITKRGQNVTFRCDPISEHNRLYWYRQTLGQGPEFLTYFQNEAQLEKSRLLSDRFSAERPKGSFSTLEIQRTEQGDSAMYLCASSWDTGTEAFFGQGTRLTVV.

The rearrangement uses TRBV9 and TRBJ1-6; D possibly corresponds to TRBD1 (6 bases). CDR1 and CDR2 (germline): SGDLS, YYNGEE. V was shortened by 0 bases and J by 5 bases, with 9 bases between the two germline ends. The CDR3 loop spans 15 amino acids. The CDR3 sequence: CASSVDRADNSPLHF. In DNA, the CDR3 is TGTGCCAGCAGCGTAGACAGGGCGGATAATTCACCCCTCCACTTT.

In this sample, this clonotype turned up a few times. This chain links TRBV27 with TRBJ2-6; D uncertain. Trimming stripped 5 bases from V and 4 bases from J, with 12 bases between. The CDR3 runs to 15 residues. Germline CDR1 and CDR2: MNHEY and SMNVEV (reference sequence). The CDR3 is CASSPDGGGANVLTF. The CDR3 region has the DNA TGTGCCAGCAGTCCCGACGGCGGAGGGGCCAACGTCCTGACTTTC.

Comments on this clonotype: At one boundary the junction diverges from the germline segment, which might be a read error. The genes are TRBV28 and TRBJ2-1; 8 bases match TRBD2. TRBJ2-7 matches the DNA end more closely, so the J call is doubtful. Germline assignment: CDR1 MDHEN and CDR2 SYDVKM. This CDR3 spans 16 amino acids. Here the CDR3 reads CASRLSHAGGNNEQYF. The CDR3 bases are TGTGCCAGCAGGTTATCCCACGCGGGGGGAAACAATGAGCAGTACTTC.

This clonotype was counted only a few times. The V gene is TRBV19, the J gene TRBJ2-7; no firm D call. Looked up from germline, CDR1 is LNHDA and CDR2 is SQIVND (reference sequence). V was trimmed by 5 bases and J by 7 bases, leaving 15 bases between them. This CDR3 region has 13 residues. CDR3 DNA: TGTGCCAGTAGTCGAACGGTCCCTACAGAGCAGTACTTC. It codes for CASSRTVPTEQYF.

This clonotype was observed at least ten times. The chain carries TRBV28 and TRBJ2-7, with D perhaps matching TRBD1 or TRBD2 (5 bases each). Germline values: CDR1 MDHEN, CDR2 SYDVKM. The CDR3 covers 13 residues. Trimming cost V 2 bases and J 5 bases, with 10 bases left between them. For the CDR3, the DNA is TGTGCCAGCAGTTTAGTAGGGGACGACGAGCAGTACTTC. Translated, it gives CASSLVGDDEQYF.

The chain uses TRBV6-5 and TRBJ2-7; tentatively, D is TRBD1 (6 bases). Trimming left V 7 bases short and J 6 bases short, with 16 bases between. Germline V gene data show CDR1 as MNHEY and CDR2 as SVGAGI. The CDR3 is 13 amino acids. Written as DNA, the CDR3 is TGTGCCAGCATTAGTATGGGGGCCGGCGAGCAGTACTTC. It specifies CASISMGAGEQYF.

In the case of this clonotype: A much larger clone differs by one base, so this may be a read error. V gene TRBV7-2 combines with J gene TRBJ2-7, with D possibly being TRBD1 or TRBD2 (5 bases each). The germline V gene encodes CDR1 SGHTA and CDR2 FQGNSA. The CDR3 runs 13 residues. The CDR3 is CASSFGGRDEQHF. The CDR3 DNA sequence: TGTGCCAGCAGCTTCGGTGGCAGGGACGAGCAGCACTTC.

The chain couples TRBV4-3 to TRBJ2-2, with 7 nucleotides matching TRBD2. Per germline, CDR1 LGHNA and CDR2 YSLEER. This CDR3 has 17 residues. V gave up 8 bases and J gave up 4 bases; unmatched junction bases: 16. CDR3 residues: CASRPGGGGSVTGELFF. The CDR3 DNA follows: TGCGCCAGCCGCCCGGGTGGCGGCGGGAGTGTCACCGGGGAGCTGTTTTTT.

This clonotype was counted a few times. The chain employs TRBV12-3 or TRBV12-4 and TRBJ2-3; D is uncertain. Trimming left V 10 bases short and J 6 bases short, with 11 bases between. The CDR3 length is 11 residues. For the CDR3, the DNA is TGTGCCATCATCCAAGAGGATACGCAGTATTTT. This codes for CAIIQEDTQYF.

This sequence joins TRBV5-1 and TRBJ2-7, with TRBD2 matching over 13 bases. The CDR3 is 16 amino acids. Germline-derived CDR1 and CDR2 are SGHRS and YFSETQ. J gave up 7 bases and V 4 bases, and 11 bases lay outside the gene matches. The CDR3 DNA is TGCGCCAGCAGCGAGGGACTAGCGGGAAGAACGGGGGAGCAGTACTTC. It is translated as CASSEGLAGRTGEQYF.

This clonotype was counted at least ten times. The V and J genes are TRBV4-3 and TRBJ2-7; perhaps TRBD1 as D (6 bases). The CDR3 is made up of 13 amino acids. V gave up 3 bases and J gave up 4 bases, with 10 bases separating them. The germline gives CDR1 LGHNA, CDR2 YSLEER. The CDR3 DNA follows: TGCGCCAGCAGCCACACCCAGGGGTACGAGCAGTACTTC. This codes for CASSHTQGYEQYF.

At least ten counts were recorded for this clonotype. The V call is TRBV27, the J call TRBJ2-3; TRBD1 or TRBD2 may be the D gene (5 bases each). Germline CDR1 and CDR2: MNHEY and SMNVEV (reference sequence). This CDR3 spans 13 amino acids. The V gene lost 2 bases and the J gene lost 6 bases, with 9 bases spanning the gap. The CDR3 loop reads CASSLGGLDTQYF. The CDR3, as DNA: TGTGCCAGCAGTTTAGGGGGATTGGATACGCAGTATTTT.

V gene TRBV28 combines with J gene TRBJ2-3, with TRBD1 matching 9 bases. With V trimmed by 4 bases and J by 3 bases, 17 bases remained unmatched. Germline lookup yields CDR1 MDHEN and CDR2 SYDVKM. This CDR3 comprises 19 residues. CDR3 in DNA: TGTGCCAGCAGTTCCTCCACCCCACAGGGGGCCTTTCCGACAGATACGCAGTATTTT. Encoded protein: CASSSSTPQGAFPTDTQYF.

This clonotype came up once. The chain joins TRBV7-9 to TRBJ2-4, with 8 bases identical to TRBD1. From germline, CDR1 is SEHNR and CDR2 FQNEAQ (reference sequence). This CDR3 comprises 16 residues. Losses at the gene ends were 2 bases for V and 3 bases for J; bases not matched to a gene: 6. The CDR3 spells CASSLPEQGGKNIQYF. CDR3 nucleotide sequence: TGTGCCAGCAGCTTACCCGAACAGGGGGGCAAAAACATTCAGTACTTC.

Comments on this clonotype: In this CDR3 the conserved last residue, phenylalanine or tryptophan, is missing, so a read error is likely. The chain has TRBV28 and TRBJ2-5; 8 positions agree with TRBD1. V was pared by 7 bases and J by 5 bases, with 12 bases of the junction left unmatched. The CDR3 is 15 residues long. Germline V lookup: CDR1 MDHEN, CDR2 SYDVKM. CDR3 in amino acids: CASNSGRGRSETQYI. The CDR3 nucleotides are TGTGCCAGCAACTCGGGCAGGGGGCGCTCGGAGACCCAGTACATC.

As for this clonotype: This may be a read error: a much more frequent sequence differs by one nucleotide. The gene calls are TRBV28 and TRBJ2-3; a weak D match, TRBD2 (5 bases). The CDR3 runs 14 residues. Germline V CDR1 and CDR2: MDHEN, SYDVKM. The V and J ends lost 6 bases and 7 bases respectively, with 17 bases between them. CDR3 region: CASSPVTPGYTQYF. The CDR3 DNA follows: TGTGCCAGCAGCCCCGTAACACCGGGGTATACGCAGTATTTT.

In regard to this clonotype: The conserved phenylalanine or tryptophan is not found at the CDR3 terminus, so this likely reflects a read error. V is TRBV12-3 or TRBV12-4 and J is TRBJ1-2; D not resolved. The CDR3 covers 16 residues. V lost 5 bases, J lost 0 bases, and 16 bases lay in between. This chain's CDR3 is CASSPKGAKANYGYTI. CDR3 sequence (DNA): TGTGCCAGCAGTCCAAAGGGCGCAAAAGCTAACTATGGCTACACCATC.

The rearrangement uses TRBV28 and TRBJ2-3; D gene unclear. V was cut by 11 bases and J by 0 bases, with 6 bases left in between. Looked up from germline, CDR1 is MDHEN and CDR2 is SYDVKM. This CDR3 has 11 residues. In nucleotides, the CDR3 is TGTGCCGCTAGTAGCACAGATACGCAGTATTTT. It translates to CAASSTDTQYF.